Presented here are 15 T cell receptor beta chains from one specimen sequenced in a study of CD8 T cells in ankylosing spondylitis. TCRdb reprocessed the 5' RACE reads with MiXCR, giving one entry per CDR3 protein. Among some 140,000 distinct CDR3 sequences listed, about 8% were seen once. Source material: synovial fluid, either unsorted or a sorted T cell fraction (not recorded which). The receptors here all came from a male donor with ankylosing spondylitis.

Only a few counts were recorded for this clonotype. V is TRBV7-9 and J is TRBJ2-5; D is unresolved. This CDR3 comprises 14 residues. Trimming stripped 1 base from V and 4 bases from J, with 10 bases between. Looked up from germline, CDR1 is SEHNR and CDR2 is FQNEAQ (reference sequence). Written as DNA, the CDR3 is TGTGCCAGCAGCTTAGGTTTACTCAGAGAGACCCAGTACTTC. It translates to CASSLGLLRETQYF.

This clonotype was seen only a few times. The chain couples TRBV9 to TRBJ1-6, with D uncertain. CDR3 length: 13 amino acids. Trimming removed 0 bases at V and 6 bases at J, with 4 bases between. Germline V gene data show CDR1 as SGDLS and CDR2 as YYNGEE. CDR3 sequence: CASSVAGNSPLHF. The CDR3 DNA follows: TGTGCCAGCAGCGTAGCTGGTAATTCACCCCTCCACTTT.

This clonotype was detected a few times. CDR3: CASSHTGADTQYF. CDR3 in DNA: TGTGCCAGCAGCCACACTGGAGCAGATACGCAGTATTTT. The chain joins TRBV3-1 to TRBJ2-3; D gene uncertain. The germline CDR1 and CDR2 sequences are LGHDT and YNNKEL (reference sequence). CDR3 length: 13 residues. V shed 3 bases and J shed 4 bases, with 8 bases lying between them.

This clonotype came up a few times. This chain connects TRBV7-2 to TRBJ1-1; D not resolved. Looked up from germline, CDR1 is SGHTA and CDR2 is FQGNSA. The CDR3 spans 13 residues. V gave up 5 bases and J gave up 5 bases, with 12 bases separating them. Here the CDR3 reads CASSNSPGTEAFF. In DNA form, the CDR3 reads TGTGCCAGCAGCAACTCACCGGGGACTGAAGCTTTCTTT. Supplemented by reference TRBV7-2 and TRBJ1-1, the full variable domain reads GAGVSQSPSNKVTEKGKDVELRCDPISGHTALYWYRQSLGQGLEFLIYFQGNSAPDKSGLPSDRFSAERTGGSVSTLTIQRTQQEDSAVYLCASSNSPGTEAFFGQGTRLTVV.

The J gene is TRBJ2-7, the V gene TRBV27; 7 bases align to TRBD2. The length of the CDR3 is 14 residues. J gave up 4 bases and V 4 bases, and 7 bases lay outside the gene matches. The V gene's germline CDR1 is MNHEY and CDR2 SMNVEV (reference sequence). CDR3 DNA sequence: TGTGCCAGCAGTTCCCGGACTAGACCTTACGAGCAGTACTTC. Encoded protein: CASSSRTRPYEQYF.

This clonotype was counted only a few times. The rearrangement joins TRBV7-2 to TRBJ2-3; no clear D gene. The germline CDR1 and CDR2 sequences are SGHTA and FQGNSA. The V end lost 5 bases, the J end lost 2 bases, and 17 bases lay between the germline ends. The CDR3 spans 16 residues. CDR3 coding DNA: TGTGCCAGCAGCCGGAGTACCTCATTACTCACAGATACGCAGTATTTT. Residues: CASSRSTSLLTDTQYF. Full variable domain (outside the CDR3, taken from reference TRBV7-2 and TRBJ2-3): GAGVSQSPSNKVTEKGKDVELRCDPISGHTALYWYRQSLGQGLEFLIYFQGNSAPDKSGLPSDRFSAERTGGSVSTLTIQRTQQEDSAVYLCASSRSTSLLTDTQYFGPGTRLTVL.

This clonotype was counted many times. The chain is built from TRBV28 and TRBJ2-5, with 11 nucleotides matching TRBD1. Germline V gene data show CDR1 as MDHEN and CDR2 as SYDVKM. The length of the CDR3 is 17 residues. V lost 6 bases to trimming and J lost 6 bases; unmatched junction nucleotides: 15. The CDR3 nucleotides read TGTGCCAGCAGACTAATGACCGGGACAGGGGGAGGAAAGACCCAGTACTTC. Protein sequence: CASRLMTGTGGGKTQYF.

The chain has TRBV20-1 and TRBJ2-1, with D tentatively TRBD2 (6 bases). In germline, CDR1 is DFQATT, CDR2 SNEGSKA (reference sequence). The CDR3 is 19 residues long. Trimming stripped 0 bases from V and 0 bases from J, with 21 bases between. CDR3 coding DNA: TGCAGTGCTAGAGATCCGGGACTGGTGGTATCGAGCTCCTACAATGAGCAGTTCTTC. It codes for CSARDPGLVVSSSYNEQFF.

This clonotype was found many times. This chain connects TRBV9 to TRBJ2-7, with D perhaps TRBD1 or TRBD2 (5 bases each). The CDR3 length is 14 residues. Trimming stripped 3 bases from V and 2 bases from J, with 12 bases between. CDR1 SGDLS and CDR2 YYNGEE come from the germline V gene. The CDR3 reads CASSEGTGTYEQYF. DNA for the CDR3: TGTGCCAGCAGCGAGGGGACGGGAACCTACGAGCAGTACTTC.

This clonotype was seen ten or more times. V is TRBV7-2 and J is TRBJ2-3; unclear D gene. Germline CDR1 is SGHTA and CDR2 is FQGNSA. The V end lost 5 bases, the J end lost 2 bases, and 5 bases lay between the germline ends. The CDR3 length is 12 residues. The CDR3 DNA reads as TGTGCCAGCAGCCCGCCCACAGATACGCAGTATTTT. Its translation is CASSPPTDTQYF.

DNA of the CDR3: TGTGCCAGCAGTGCGAGGGATGGCAATCAGCCCCAGCATTTT. Protein sequence: CASSARDGNQPQHF. This chain connects TRBV6-1 to TRBJ1-5; D gene uncertain. The V end was cut by 4 bases, the J end by 2 bases, with 9 bases between. The CDR3 sequence is 14 residues long. From germline, CDR1 is MNHNS and CDR2 SASEGT.

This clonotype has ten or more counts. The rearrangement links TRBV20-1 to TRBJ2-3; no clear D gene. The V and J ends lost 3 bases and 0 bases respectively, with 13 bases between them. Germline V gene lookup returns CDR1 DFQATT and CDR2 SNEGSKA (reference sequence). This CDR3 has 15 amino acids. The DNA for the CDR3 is TGCAGTGCTAGGGGGTCGAGAGGCAGCACAGATACGCAGTATTTT. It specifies CSARGSRGSTDTQYF.

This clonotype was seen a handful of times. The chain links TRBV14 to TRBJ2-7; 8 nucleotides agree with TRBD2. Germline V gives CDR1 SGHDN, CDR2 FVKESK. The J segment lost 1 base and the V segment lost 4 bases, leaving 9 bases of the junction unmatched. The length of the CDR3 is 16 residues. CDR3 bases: TGTGCCAGCAGCCCAATAGGCGGGGGGCAGTCCTACGAGCAGTACTTC. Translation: CASSPIGGGQSYEQYF. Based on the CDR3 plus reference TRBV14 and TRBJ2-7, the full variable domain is EAGVTQFPSHSVIEKGQTVTLRCDPISGHDNLYWYRRVMGKEIKFLLHFVKESKQDESGMPNNRFLAERTGGTYSTLKVQPAELEDSGVYFCASSPIGGGQSYEQYFGPGTRLTVT.

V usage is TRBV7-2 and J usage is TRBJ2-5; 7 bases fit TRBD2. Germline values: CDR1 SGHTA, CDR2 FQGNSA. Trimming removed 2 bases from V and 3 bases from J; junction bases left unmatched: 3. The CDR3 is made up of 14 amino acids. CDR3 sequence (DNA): TGTGCCAGCAGCTTAAGGAGCGGGGAAGAGACCCAGTACTTC. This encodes CASSLRSGEETQYF.

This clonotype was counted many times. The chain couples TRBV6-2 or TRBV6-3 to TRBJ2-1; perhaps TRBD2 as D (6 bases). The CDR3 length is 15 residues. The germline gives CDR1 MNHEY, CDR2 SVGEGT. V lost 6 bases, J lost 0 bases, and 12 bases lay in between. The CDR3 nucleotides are TGTGCCAGCAGGGCTGGGGGGAGCTCCTACAATGAGCAGTTCTTC. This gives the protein CASRAGGSSYNEQFF.